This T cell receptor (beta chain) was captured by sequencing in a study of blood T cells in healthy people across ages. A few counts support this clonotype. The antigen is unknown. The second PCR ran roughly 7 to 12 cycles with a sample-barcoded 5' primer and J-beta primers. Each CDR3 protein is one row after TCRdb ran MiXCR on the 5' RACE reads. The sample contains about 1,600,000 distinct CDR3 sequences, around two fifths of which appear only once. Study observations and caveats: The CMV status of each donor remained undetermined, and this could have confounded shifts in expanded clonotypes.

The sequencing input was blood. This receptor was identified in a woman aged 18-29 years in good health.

DNA for the CDR3: TGTGCCAGCAGCTTGGAGGGTAGGGGGTACAATGAGCAGTTCTTC. This codes for CASSLEGRGYNEQFF. The rearrangement links TRBV11-1 to TRBJ2-1; either TRBD1 or TRBD2 may fit D (6 bases each). Per the germline V gene, CDR1 is SGHAT and CDR2 is FQDESV (reference sequence). The CDR3 covers 15 residues. Trimming cost V 3 bases and J 4 bases, with 13 bases left between them.